These 24 T cell receptor beta chains were sequenced from one sample in a study of early T cells in non-severe SARS-CoV-2 infection. Via MiXCR, TCRdb re-called the 5' RACE reads, giving one row per CDR3 protein. The table lists over 85,000 distinct CDR3 sequences, around 13% of them singletons. Sequenced sample: whole blood. The receptors come from an adult who was a healthcare worker with PCR-confirmed SARS-CoV-2 infection or an uninfected control (not recorded which).

This clonotype was seen more than once but under ten times. V gene TRBV7-9 combines with J gene TRBJ2-1; 7 bases are shared with TRBD2. The CDR3 runs 16 residues. Germline trimming cut 11 bases from V and 0 bases from J; bases unmatched to any gene: 13. The germline V gene has CDR1 SEHNR and CDR2 FQNEAQ (reference sequence). The CDR3 bases are TGTGCCGGGGGGACCACTAGCGAGATCTCCTACAATGAGCAGTTCTTC. The encoded protein is CAGGTTSEISYNEQFF.

At least ten counts were recorded for this clonotype. The chain employs TRBV11-2 and TRBJ1-1; TRBD1 matches at 7 bases. This CDR3 comprises 17 residues. Per germline, CDR1 SGHAT and CDR2 FQNNGV. The V segment lost 5 bases and the J segment 1 base; nucleotides outside the gene matches: 13. This CDR3 is CASSIGTDSTANTEAFF. The DNA for the CDR3 is TGTGCCAGCAGCATCGGGACAGATAGTACCGCGAACACTGAAGCTTTCTTT.

A word on this clonotype: Since the CDR3 does not end with the conserved phenylalanine or tryptophan, this likely comes from a read error. The rearrangement joins TRBV27 to TRBJ2-1; possible D gene TRBD2, 6 bases. V gave up 5 bases and J gave up 5 bases, with 19 bases separating them. CDR1 MNHEY and CDR2 SMNVEV come from the germline V gene (reference sequence). The CDR3 spans 16 residues. In DNA form, the CDR3 reads TGTGCCAGCAGTGAAACGGATTGGGACTCAAACAATGAGCAGTTCTTG. Translation: CASSETDWDSNNEQFL.

This clonotype was seen a few times. The chain recombines TRBV20-1 with TRBJ2-5; a weak D match, TRBD2 (6 bases). Deletions cut 3 bases from V and 4 bases from J, with 15 bases between. This CDR3 spans 14 amino acids. Germline lookup yields CDR1 DFQATT and CDR2 SNEGSKA (reference sequence). The CDR3 loop is CSASGGREAETQYF. CDR3 bases: TGCAGTGCTAGTGGGGGGAGAGAGGCAGAGACCCAGTACTTC.

This chain links TRBV6-6 with TRBJ2-6; D is ambiguous. There are 14 residues in the CDR3. V lost 8 bases, J lost 0 bases, and 8 bases lay in between. The V gene's germline CDR1 is MNHNY and CDR2 SVGAGI (reference sequence). The CDR3 DNA reads as TGTGCCAGCGCTGAACACTCTGGGGCCAACGTCCTGACTTTC. This codes for CASAEHSGANVLTF.

The rearrangement joins TRBV5-6 to TRBJ2-4; possibly TRBD2 for D (6 bases). CDR1 is SGHDT and CDR2 is YYEEEE in the germline V gene. V lost 3 bases and J lost 10, with 14 bases in between. The CDR3 is 13 residues long. The CDR3 sequence: CASSWATRGIQYF. The CDR3 DNA follows: TGTGCCAGCAGCTGGGCGACTAGAGGGATTCAGTACTTC.

This clonotype occurred many times. This chain links TRBV20-1 with TRBJ1-2, with TRBD1 as a possible D gene (6 bases). The CDR3 has 13 residues. Germline assignment: CDR1 DFQATT and CDR2 SNEGSKA (reference sequence). V lost 4 bases, J lost 3 bases, and 12 bases lay in between. The CDR3 protein is CSAKRGDDYGYTF. The CDR3 region has the DNA TGCAGTGCTAAAAGGGGGGACGACTATGGCTACACCTTC.

The gene calls are TRBV29-1 and TRBJ2-1; 9 bases map to TRBD2. The CDR3 runs to 14 residues. Germline V gene lookup returns CDR1 SQVTM and CDR2 ANQGSEA. V dropped 1 base and J dropped 4; count of bases not matched to a gene: 2. The CDR3 DNA is TGCAGCGTTGAAGGCCTAGCGGGGTACAATGAGCAGTTCTTC. Translating gives CSVEGLAGYNEQFF.

This clonotype was seen at least ten times. The V gene is TRBV4-3, the J gene TRBJ2-7; D call uncertain. Germline V gene lookup returns CDR1 LGHNA and CDR2 YSLEER. Trimming removed 2 bases at V and 4 bases at J, with 15 bases between. This CDR3 contains 15 residues. CDR3 region: CASSQFFKGPYEQYF. The DNA of the CDR3 is TGCGCCAGCAGCCAATTTTTCAAGGGTCCTTACGAGCAGTACTTC.

This clonotype was counted ten times or more. The V call is TRBV2, the J call TRBJ1-2; 7 bases are shared with TRBD1. The CDR3 runs 14 residues. Germline V gives CDR1 SNHLY, CDR2 FYNNEI. The ends lost 6 bases at V and 0 bases at J; junction bases unmatched: 4. The chain's CDR3 is CASRGTDSNYGYTF. In nucleotides, the CDR3 is TGTGCCAGCAGGGGGACAGATTCTAACTATGGCTACACCTTC.

This clonotype was counted between two and nine times. CDR3: CASSPGLAVNEQFF. The CDR3 coding sequence is TGTGCCAGCAGCCCCGGACTAGCGGTGAATGAGCAGTTCTTC. The J gene is TRBJ2-1, the V gene TRBV7-8; 10 bases agree with TRBD2. In germline, CDR1 is SGHVS, CDR2 FQNEAQ. V was clipped by 5 bases and J by 7 bases; unmatched bases: 5. CDR3 length: 14 amino acids.

The V call is TRBV19, the J call TRBJ1-2, with D possibly being TRBD1 (5 bases). This CDR3 has 16 amino acids. The V end was cut by 7 bases, the J end by 4 bases, with 22 bases between. Germline CDR1 is LNHDA and CDR2 is SQIVND (reference sequence). The CDR3 DNA follows: TGTGCCAGTATCGGGACGACGGAACTAGGTTTCTATGGCTACACCTTC. Translating gives CASIGTTELGFYGYTF. Supplemented by reference TRBV19 and TRBJ1-2, the full variable domain reads DGGITQSPKYLFRKEGQNVTLSCEQNLNHDAMYWYRQDPGQGLRLIYYSQIVNDFQKGDIAEGYSVSREKKESFPLTVTSAQKNPTAFYLCASIGTTELGFYGYTFGSGTRLTVV.

Of note for this clonotype: A much larger clone lies one base from this, so it may be a read error. V gene TRBV24-1 combines with J gene TRBJ2-1; D is unresolved. Germline V gives CDR1 KGHDR, CDR2 SFDVKD. This CDR3 region has 15 residues. V lost 8 bases and J 0 bases, leaving 13 bases between the germline ends. DNA for the CDR3: TGTGCCACCACTGAAGCCAGGAGCTCCTACAATGAGCAGTTCTTC. This translates into CATTEARSSYNEQFF.

This clonotype occurred many times. The rearrangement links TRBV12-3 or TRBV12-4 to TRBJ2-1, with 7 bases matching TRBD2. The V gene end was trimmed by 6 bases and the J gene end by 0 bases; junction bases not matched to a gene: 8. The CDR3 extends over 16 amino acids. This CDR3 reads CASSSPRGGSYNEQFF. CDR3 coding DNA: TGTGCCAGCAGCTCCCCCCGCGGGGGCTCCTACAATGAGCAGTTCTTC.

The J gene is TRBJ2-1, the V gene TRBV28; 8 bases line up with TRBD2. Germline V gene lookup returns CDR1 MDHEN and CDR2 SYDVKM. CDR3 size: 16 residues. Losses at the gene ends were 5 bases for V and 0 bases for J; bases not matched to a gene: 6. CDR3 in DNA: TGTGCCAGCAGTCCTGGGACTAGGAGCTCCTACAATGAGCAGTTCTTC. Encoded protein: CASSPGTRSSYNEQFF.

This clonotype was seen more than once but under ten times. The V gene is TRBV28, the J gene TRBJ1-6, with a tentative D call TRBD1 (5 bases). The CDR3 sequence is 15 residues long. CDR1 MDHEN and CDR2 SYDVKM come from the germline V gene. Trimming shortened V by 2 bases and J by 7 bases, and 12 bases separated the two germline ends. CDR3 region: CASSLAGLGNSPLHF. The CDR3 nucleotides read TGTGCCAGCAGTTTAGCAGGGTTGGGGAATTCACCCCTCCACTTT.

This clonotype came up a few times. This chain uses TRBV27 with TRBJ2-7, with D possibly matching TRBD2 (6 bases). This CDR3 region has 12 residues. The V and J ends lost 3 bases and 5 bases respectively, with 8 bases between them. Germline CDR1 MNHEY, CDR2 SMNVEV (reference sequence). The CDR3 DNA reads as TGTGCCAGCAGTTTCTGGGGGGACGAGCAGTACTTC. It encodes CASSFWGDEQYF.

The sample holds a few counts of this clonotype. The CDR3 DNA reads TGTGCCACCAGCAGGTACCCAGTGGAAAATAATGAAAAACTGTTTTTT. Protein product: CATSRYPVENNEKLFF. V usage is TRBV15 and J usage is TRBJ1-4; D call uncertain. The germline gives CDR1 LNHNV, CDR2 YYDKDF (reference sequence). V was clipped by 3 bases and J by 4 bases, with 15 bases between them. This CDR3 contains 16 residues.

In this sample, this clonotype turned up a few times. The chain has TRBV3-1 and TRBJ2-7; D tentatively fits TRBD1 or TRBD2 (5 bases each). V gave up 0 bases and J gave up 6 bases, with 15 bases separating them. Germline CDR1 is LGHDT and CDR2 is YNNKEL (reference sequence). The CDR3 loop spans 15 amino acids. This CDR3 reads CASSQETTRGAEQYF. The CDR3 DNA reads as TGTGCCAGCAGCCAAGAGACGACCCGGGGCGCCGAGCAGTACTTC.

This clonotype came up a few times. The V call is TRBV4-1, the J call TRBJ1-2; D might be TRBD1 (6 bases). V dropped 1 base and J dropped 6 bases, with 18 bases sitting between them. The length of the CDR3 is 16 residues. Germline CDR1 reads MGHRA; CDR2 reads YSYEKL. CDR3 protein: CASSQASRQGKDGYTF. CDR3 nucleotides: TGCGCCAGCAGCCAAGCATCTCGCCAGGGGAAGGATGGCTACACCTTC.

Only a few counts were recorded for this clonotype. The gene calls are TRBV20-1 and TRBJ1-1; 7 bases are shared with TRBD1. V was pared by 6 bases and J by 5 bases, with 3 bases of the junction left unmatched. CDR3 length: 11 residues. Germline CDR1 reads DFQATT; CDR2 reads SNEGSKA (reference sequence). DNA of the CDR3: TGCAGTGCCCGGGGACAGACTGAAGCTTTCTTT. It codes for CSARGQTEAFF.

The chain couples TRBV4-2 to TRBJ2-1; D gene unclear. Germline CDR1 is LGHNA and CDR2 is YNFKEQ. The CDR3 loop spans 16 amino acids. With 2 bases removed from V and 0 bases from J, the gap between germline ends came to 11 bases. In DNA, the CDR3 is TGTGCCAGCAGCCAATCTCTGGGCTACTCCTACAATGAGCAGTTCTTC. This gives the protein CASSQSLGYSYNEQFF.

This chain uses TRBV19 with TRBJ2-1, with D perhaps TRBD1 (6 bases). This CDR3 spans 14 amino acids. Trimming removed 3 bases at V and 2 bases at J, with 8 bases between. Germline V gene lookup returns CDR1 LNHDA and CDR2 SQIVND (reference sequence). The DNA of the CDR3 is TGTGCCAGTAGTATTGGGGGCACCTACAATGAGCAGTTCTTC. Translated, it gives CASSIGGTYNEQFF.

This clonotype was detected a few times. V and J are TRBV12-3 or TRBV12-4 and TRBJ2-7; D uncertain. The CDR3 contains 16 residues. Trimming stripped 5 bases from V and 2 bases from J, with 19 bases between. The chain's CDR3 is CASSPRIGLDAYEQYF. The CDR3 DNA is TGTGCCAGCAGTCCCAGGATCGGTCTTGATGCCTACGAGCAGTACTTC.